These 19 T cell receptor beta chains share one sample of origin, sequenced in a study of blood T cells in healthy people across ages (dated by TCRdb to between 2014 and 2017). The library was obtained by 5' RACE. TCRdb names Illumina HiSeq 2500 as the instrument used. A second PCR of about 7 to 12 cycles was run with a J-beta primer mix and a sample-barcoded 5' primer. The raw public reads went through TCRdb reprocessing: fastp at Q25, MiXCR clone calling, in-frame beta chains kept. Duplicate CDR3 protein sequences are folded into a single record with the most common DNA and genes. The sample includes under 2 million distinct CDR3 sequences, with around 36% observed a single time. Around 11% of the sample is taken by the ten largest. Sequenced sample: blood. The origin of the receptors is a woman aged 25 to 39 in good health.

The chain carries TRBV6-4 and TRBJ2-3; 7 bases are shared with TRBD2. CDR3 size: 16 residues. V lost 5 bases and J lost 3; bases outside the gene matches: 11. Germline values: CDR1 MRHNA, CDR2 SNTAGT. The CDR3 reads CASSLFAREGTDTQYF. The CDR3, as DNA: TGTGCCAGCAGTCTTTTTGCGAGGGAGGGGACAGATACGCAGTATTTT.

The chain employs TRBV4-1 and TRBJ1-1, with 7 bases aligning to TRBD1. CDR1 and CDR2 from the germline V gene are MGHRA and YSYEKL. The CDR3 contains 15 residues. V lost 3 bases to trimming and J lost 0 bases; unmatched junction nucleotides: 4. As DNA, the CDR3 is TGCGCCAGCAGCCAGGGACAGACCGTGAACACTGAAGCTTTCTTT. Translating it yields CASSQGQTVNTEAFF.

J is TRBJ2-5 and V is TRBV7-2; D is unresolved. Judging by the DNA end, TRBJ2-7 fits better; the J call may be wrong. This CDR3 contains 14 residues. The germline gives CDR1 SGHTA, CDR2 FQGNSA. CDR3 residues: CASSLRHPNGEQYF. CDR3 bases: TGTGCCAGCAGCTTACGACATCCCAACGGCGAGCAGTACTTC.

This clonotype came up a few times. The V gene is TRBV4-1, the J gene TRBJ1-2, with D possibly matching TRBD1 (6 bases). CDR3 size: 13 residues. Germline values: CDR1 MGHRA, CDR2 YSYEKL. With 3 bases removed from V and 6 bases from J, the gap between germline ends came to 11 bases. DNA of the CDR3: TGCGCCAGCAGCCAGAGTTGGGACAATGGCTACACCTTC. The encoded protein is CASSQSWDNGYTF.

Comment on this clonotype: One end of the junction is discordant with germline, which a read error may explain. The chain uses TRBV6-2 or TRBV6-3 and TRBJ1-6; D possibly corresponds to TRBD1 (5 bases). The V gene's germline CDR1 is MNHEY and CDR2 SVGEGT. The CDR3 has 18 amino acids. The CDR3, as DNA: TGTACCAGCAGTTACCCGGGACCCGGCCGTTCCTATAATTCACCCCTCCACTTT. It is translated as CTSSYPGPGRSYNSPLHF.

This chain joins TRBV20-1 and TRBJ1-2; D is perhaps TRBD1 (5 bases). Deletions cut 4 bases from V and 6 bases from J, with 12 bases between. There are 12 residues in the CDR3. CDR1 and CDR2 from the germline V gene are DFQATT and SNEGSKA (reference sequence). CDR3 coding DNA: TGCAGTGCTATCAAGGGGCAGGATGGCTACACCTTC. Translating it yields CSAIKGQDGYTF.

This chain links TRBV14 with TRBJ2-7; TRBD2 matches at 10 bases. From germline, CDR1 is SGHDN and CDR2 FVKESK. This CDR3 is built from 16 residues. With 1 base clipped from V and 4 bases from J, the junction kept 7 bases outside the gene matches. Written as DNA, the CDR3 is TGTGCCAGCAGCCAAGCCCTAGCGGGAGTCGTTTACGAGCAGTACTTC. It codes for CASSQALAGVVYEQYF.

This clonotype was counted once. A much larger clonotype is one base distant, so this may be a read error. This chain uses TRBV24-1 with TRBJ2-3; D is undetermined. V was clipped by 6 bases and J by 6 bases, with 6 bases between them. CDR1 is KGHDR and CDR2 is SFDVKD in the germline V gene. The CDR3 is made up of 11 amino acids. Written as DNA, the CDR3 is TGTGCCACCAGTTTACACGATACGCAGTATTTT. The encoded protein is CATSLHDTQYF.

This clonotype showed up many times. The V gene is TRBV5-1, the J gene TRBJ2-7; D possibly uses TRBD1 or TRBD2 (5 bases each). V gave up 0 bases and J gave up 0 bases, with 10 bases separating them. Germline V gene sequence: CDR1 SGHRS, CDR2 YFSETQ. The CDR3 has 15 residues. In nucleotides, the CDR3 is TGCGCCAGCAGCTTGGGCCCGGGGCCCTCCTACGAGCAGTACTTC. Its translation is CASSLGPGPSYEQYF.

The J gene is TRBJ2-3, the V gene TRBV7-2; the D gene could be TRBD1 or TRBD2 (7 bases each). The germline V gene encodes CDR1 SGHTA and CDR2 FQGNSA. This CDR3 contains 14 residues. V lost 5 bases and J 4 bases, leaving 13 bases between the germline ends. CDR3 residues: CASSRGGQPDTQYF. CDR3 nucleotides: TGTGCCAGCAGCAGGGGGGGACAGCCAGATACGCAGTATTTT.

The CDR3 sequence: CASFGAGTSTDTQYF. CDR3 sequence (DNA): TGTGCCAGCTTTGGGGCGGGGACTAGCACAGATACGCAGTATTTT. The chain recombines TRBV12-3 or TRBV12-4 with TRBJ2-3, with D maybe TRBD2 (6 bases). Trimming removed 8 bases at V and 0 bases at J, with 15 bases between. This CDR3 has 15 amino acids.

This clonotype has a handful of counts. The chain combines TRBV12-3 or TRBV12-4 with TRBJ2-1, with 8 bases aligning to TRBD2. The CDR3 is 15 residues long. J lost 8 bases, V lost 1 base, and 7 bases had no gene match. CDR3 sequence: CASSLDGGGTDEQFF. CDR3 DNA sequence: TGTGCCAGCAGTTTAGACGGGGGGGGCACCGATGAGCAGTTCTTC.

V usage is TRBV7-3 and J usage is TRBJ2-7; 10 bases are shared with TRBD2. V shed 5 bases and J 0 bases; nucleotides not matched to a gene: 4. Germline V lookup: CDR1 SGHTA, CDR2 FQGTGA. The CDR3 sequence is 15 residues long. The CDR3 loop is CASSLGLAFSYEQYF. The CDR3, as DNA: TGTGCCAGCAGCCTGGGACTAGCGTTCTCCTACGAGCAGTACTTC.

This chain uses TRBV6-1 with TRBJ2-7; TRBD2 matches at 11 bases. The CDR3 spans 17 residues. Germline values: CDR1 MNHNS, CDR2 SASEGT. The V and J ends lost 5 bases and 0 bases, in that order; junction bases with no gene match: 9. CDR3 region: CASSPWGLAVGSYEQYF. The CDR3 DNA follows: TGTGCCAGCAGTCCATGGGGACTAGCGGTTGGCTCCTACGAGCAGTACTTC.

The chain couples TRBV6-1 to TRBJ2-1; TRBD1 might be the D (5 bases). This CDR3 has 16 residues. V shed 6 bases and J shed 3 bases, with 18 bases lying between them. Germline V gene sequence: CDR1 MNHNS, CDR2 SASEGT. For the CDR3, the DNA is TGTGCCAGCAGCGTCGAGTCGACAGCAAACTACAATGAGCAGTTCTTC. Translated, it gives CASSVESTANYNEQFF.

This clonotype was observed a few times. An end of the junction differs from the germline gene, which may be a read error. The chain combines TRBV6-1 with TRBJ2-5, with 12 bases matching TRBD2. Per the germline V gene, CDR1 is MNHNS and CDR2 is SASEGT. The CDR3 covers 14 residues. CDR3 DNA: TGTGCCGGCAGTACCCGACTAGCGGGAGAAAAGCAGTACTTC. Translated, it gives CAGSTRLAGEKQYF.

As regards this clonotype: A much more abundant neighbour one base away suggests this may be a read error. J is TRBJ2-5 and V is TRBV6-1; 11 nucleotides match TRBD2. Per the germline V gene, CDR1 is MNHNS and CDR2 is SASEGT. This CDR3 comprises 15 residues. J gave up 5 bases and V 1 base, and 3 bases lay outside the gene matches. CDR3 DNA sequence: TGTGCCAGCAGTGAAGAGAGACTAGCGGGGGAGACCCAGTACTTC. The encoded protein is CASSEERLAGETQYF.

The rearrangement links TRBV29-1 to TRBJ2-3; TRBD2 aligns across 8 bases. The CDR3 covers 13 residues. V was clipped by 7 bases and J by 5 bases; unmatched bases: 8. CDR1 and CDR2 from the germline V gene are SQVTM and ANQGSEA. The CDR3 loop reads CSAGGGLGDTQYF. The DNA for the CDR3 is TGCAGCGCCGGAGGGGGACTAGGAGATACGCAGTATTTT.

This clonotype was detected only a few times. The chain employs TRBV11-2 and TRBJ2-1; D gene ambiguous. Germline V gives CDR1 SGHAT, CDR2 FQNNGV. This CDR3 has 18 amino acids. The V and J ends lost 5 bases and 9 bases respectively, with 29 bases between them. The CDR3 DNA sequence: TGTGCCAGCAGCCTTCTCGCTCTACGGACCGGATCGGGCGCTGAGCAGTTCTTC. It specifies CASSLLALRTGSGAEQFF.